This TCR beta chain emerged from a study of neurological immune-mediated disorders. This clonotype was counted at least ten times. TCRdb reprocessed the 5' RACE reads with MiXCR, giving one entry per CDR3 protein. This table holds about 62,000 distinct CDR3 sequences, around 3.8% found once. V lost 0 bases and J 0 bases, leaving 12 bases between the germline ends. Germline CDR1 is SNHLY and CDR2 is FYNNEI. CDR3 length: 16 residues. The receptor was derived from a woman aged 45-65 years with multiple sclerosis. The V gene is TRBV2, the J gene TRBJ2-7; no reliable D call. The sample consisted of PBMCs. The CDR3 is CASSEARAWGSYEQYF. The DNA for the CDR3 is TGTGCCAGCAGTGAAGCTCGGGCCTGGGGCTCCTACGAGCAGTACTTC.